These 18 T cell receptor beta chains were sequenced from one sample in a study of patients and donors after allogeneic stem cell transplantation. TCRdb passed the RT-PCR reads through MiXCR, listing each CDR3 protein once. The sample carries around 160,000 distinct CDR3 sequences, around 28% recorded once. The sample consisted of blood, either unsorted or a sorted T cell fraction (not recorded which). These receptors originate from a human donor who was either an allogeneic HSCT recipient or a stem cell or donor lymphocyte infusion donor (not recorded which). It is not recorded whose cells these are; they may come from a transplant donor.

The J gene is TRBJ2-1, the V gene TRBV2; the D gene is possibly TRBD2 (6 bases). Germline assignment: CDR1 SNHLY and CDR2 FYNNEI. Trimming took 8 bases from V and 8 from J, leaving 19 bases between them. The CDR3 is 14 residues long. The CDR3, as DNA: TGTGCCAGCGGCGAAGGAGGGAGTGGTTATGAGCAGTTCTTC. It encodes CASGEGGSGYEQFF.

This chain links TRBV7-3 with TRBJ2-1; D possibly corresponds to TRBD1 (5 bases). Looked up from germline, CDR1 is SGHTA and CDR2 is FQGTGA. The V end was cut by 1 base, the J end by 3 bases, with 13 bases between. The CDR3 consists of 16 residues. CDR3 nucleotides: TGTGCCAGCAGCTTAATAGTAGGGGCAATCTACAATGAGCAGTTCTTC. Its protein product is CASSLIVGAIYNEQFF.

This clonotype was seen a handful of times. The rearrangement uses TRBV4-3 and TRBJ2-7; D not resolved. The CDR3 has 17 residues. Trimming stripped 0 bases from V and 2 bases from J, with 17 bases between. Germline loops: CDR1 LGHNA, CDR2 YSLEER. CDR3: CASSQDRSLLRPYEQYF. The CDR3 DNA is TGCGCCAGCAGCCAAGATCGCAGCCTCCTAAGGCCCTACGAGCAGTACTTC.

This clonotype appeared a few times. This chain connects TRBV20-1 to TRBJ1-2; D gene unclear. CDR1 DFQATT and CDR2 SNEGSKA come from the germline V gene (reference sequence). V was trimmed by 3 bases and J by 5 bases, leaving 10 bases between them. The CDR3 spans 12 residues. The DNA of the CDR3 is TGCAGTGCTAGCCCCCAGGAATATGGCTACACCTTC. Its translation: CSASPQEYGYTF.

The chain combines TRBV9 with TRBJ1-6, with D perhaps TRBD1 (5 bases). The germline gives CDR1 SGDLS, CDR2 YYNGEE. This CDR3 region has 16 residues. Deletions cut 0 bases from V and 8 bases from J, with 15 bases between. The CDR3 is CASSVVGTTGHSPLHF. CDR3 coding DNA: TGTGCCAGCAGCGTAGTGGGCACCACGGGACATTCACCCCTCCACTTT.

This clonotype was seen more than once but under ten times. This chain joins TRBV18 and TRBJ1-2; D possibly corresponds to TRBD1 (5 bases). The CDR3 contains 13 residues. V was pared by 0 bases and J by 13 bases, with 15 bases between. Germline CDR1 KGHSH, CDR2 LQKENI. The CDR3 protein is CASSPPGAPGITF. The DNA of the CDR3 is TGTGCCAGCTCACCACCCGGGGCCCCCGGGATCACCTTC.

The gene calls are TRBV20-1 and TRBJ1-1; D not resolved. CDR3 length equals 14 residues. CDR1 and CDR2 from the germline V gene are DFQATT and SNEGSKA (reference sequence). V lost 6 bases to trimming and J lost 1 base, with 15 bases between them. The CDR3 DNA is TGCAGTGCCGCCGTACCCCCGGCGAACACTGAAGCTTTCTTT. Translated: CSAAVPPANTEAFF.

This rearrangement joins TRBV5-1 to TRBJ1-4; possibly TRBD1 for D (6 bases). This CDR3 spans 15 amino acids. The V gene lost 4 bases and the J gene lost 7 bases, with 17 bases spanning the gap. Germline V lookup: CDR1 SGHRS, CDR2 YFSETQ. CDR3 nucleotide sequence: TGCGCCAGCAGCCAAGCAGGGGCCCGGGGTGAAAAACTGTTTTTT. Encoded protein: CASSQAGARGEKLFF.

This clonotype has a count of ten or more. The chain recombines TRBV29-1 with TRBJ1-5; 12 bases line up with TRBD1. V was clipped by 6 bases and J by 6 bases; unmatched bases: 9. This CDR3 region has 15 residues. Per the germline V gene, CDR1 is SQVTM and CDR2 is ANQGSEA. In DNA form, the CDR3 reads TGCAGCGTCATGTTAGGGACAGGGGGCCTTCAGCCCCAGCATTTT. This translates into CSVMLGTGGLQPQHF.

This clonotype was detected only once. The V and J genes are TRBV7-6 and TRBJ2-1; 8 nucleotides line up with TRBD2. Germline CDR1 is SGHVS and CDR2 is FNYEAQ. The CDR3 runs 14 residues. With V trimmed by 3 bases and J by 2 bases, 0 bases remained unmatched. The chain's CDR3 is CASSFSGAYNEQFF. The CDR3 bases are TGTGCCAGCAGCTTTAGCGGGGCCTACAATGAGCAGTTCTTC.

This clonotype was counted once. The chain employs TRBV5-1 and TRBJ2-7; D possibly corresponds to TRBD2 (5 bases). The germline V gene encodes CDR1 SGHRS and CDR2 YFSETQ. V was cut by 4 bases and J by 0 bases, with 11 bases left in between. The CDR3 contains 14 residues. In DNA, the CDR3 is TGCGCCAGCAGCCGGCGGGTTGACTCCTACGAGCAGTACTTC. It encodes CASSRRVDSYEQYF.

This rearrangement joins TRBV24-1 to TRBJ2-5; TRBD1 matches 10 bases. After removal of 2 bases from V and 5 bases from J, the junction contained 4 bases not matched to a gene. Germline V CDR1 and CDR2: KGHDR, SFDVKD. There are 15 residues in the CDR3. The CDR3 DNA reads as TGTGCCACCAGTGATTCCGGGACAGGGGCGGAGACCCAGTACTTC. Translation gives CATSDSGTGAETQYF.

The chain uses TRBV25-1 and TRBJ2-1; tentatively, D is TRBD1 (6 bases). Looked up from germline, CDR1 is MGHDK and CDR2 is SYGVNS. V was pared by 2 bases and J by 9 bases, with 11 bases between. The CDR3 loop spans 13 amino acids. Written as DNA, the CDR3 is TGTGCCAGCAGTGAAACAGGGTATGGTGAGCAGTTCTTC. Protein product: CASSETGYGEQFF.

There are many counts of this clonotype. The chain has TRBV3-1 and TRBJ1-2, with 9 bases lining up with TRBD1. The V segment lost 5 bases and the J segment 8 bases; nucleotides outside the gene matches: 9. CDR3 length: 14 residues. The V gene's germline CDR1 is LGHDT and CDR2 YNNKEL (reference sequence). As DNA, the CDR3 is TGTGCCAGCAGCTACCAGGGACAGGGAGGCGGCTACACCTTC. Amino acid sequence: CASSYQGQGGGYTF.

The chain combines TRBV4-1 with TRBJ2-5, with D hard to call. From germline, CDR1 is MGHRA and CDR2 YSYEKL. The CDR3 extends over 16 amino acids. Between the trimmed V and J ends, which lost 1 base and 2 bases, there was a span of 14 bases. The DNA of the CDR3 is TGCGCCAGCAGCCAAGGACCATTGCTTGAGCAAGAGACCCAGTACTTC. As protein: CASSQGPLLEQETQYF.

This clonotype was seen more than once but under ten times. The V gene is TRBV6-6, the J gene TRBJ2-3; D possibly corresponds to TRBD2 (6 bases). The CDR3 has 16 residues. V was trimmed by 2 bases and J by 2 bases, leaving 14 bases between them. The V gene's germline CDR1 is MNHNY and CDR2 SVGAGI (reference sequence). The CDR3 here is CASSYTRDSNTDTQYF. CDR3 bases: TGTGCCAGCAGTTACACCCGGGACTCTAACACAGATACGCAGTATTTT.

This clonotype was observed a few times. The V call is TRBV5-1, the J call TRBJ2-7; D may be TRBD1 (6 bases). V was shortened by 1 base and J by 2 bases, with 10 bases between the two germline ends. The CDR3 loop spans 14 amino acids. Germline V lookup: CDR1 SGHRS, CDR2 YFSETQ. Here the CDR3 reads CASSLRTDTYEQYF. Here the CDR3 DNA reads TGCGCCAGCAGCTTGCGGACAGATACCTACGAGCAGTACTTC. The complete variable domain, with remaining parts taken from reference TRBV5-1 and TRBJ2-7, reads KAGVTQTPRYLIKTRGQQVTLSCSPISGHRSVSWYQQTPGQGLQFLFEYFSETQRNKGNFPGRFSGRQFSNSRSEMNVSTLELGDSALYLCASSLRTDTYEQYFGPGTRLTVT.

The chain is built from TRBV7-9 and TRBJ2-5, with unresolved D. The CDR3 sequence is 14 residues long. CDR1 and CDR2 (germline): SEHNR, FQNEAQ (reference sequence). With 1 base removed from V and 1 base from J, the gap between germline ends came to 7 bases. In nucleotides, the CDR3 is TGTGCCAGCAGCTTAGTGATGGGCCAAGAGACCCAGTACTTC. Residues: CASSLVMGQETQYF.